These 27 T cell receptor beta chains were sequenced from one sample in a study of T cells in Graves' hyperthyroidism and ophthalmopathy. What was amplified from RNA transcripts were TCR beta CDR3 regions. First-round RT-PCR with HTBI primers amplified the TCR CDR3 region. TCRdb re-called the multiplex PCR reads with MiXCR, one entry per CDR3 protein. The table has 550,000 to 600,000 distinct CDR3 sequences, 46% seen once; the top ten hold around 20%. The sequencing sample was made of peripheral blood or thyroid tissue (not recorded which). Source of these receptors: an adult woman with Graves' disease, either hyperthyroidism or ophthalmopathy (not recorded which).

The rearrangement joins TRBV2 to TRBJ1-2; 9 positions agree with TRBD1. The germline V gene encodes CDR1 SNHLY and CDR2 FYNNEI. V trimming: 5 bases; J trimming: 7 bases; junction bases outside the gene matches: 5. CDR3 length: 13 amino acids. Here the CDR3 DNA reads TGTGCCAGCAGTACAGGGGGCACTGGTGGCTACACCTTC. It specifies CASSTGGTGGYTF.

This clonotype was observed many times. The CDR3 sequence is CASSQGSLGYHSHEQYF. CDR3 in DNA: TGTGCCAGCAGCCAAGGATCTCTTGGATACCATTCCCACGAGCAGTACTTC. This chain links TRBV3-1 with TRBJ2-7, with D unresolved. Per germline, CDR1 LGHDT and CDR2 YNNKEL (reference sequence). CDR3 size: 17 residues. V was pared by 1 base and J by 5 bases, with 21 bases between.

This clonotype showed up just a few times. The chain carries TRBV7-2 and TRBJ1-2; a weak D match, TRBD1 (6 bases). Germline loops: CDR1 SGHTA, CDR2 FQGNSA. V was clipped by 4 bases and J by 8 bases, with 14 bases between them. The CDR3 sequence is 13 residues long. CDR3 residues: CASSSSLDSGYTF. For the CDR3, the DNA is TGTGCCAGCAGCTCATCCCTGGACAGCGGCTACACCTTC.

The V call is TRBV30, the J call TRBJ2-7, with D uncertain. Trimming pared 2 bases from V and 2 bases from J, leaving 4 bases between. Germline V gives CDR1 GTSNPN, CDR2 SVGIG (reference sequence). The CDR3 is made up of 11 amino acids. The CDR3 bases are TGTGCCTGGAGTTTTGCCTACGAGCAGTACTTC. Its protein is CAWSFAYEQYF.

This clonotype was observed a handful of times. The V gene is TRBV7-9, the J gene TRBJ2-6; D is uncertain. Trimming took 1 base from V and 0 from J, leaving 13 bases between them. The CDR3 length is 18 residues. The V gene's germline CDR1 is SEHNR and CDR2 FQNEAQ (reference sequence). CDR3: CASSLGRAEISGANVLTF. For the CDR3, the DNA is TGTGCCAGCAGCTTAGGAAGGGCCGAAATCTCTGGGGCCAACGTCCTGACTTTC.

To note about this clonotype: A much bigger clone sits one base away, suggesting this may be a read error. This chain uses TRBV30 with TRBJ1-1; unclear D gene. Germline CDR1 is GTSNPN and CDR2 is SVGIG (reference sequence). The V end was cut by 1 base, the J end by 0 bases, with 12 bases between. The CDR3 runs to 15 residues. CDR3 nucleotides: TGTGCCTGGAGTGGGGCAGAGGACTTGAACACTGAAGCTTTCTTT. Amino acids: CAWSGAEDLNTEAFF.

In this sample, this clonotype turned up many times. V and J are TRBV15 and TRBJ2-7, with D possibly TRBD1 on 5 matching bases. The V and J ends lost 4 bases and 6 bases respectively, with 22 bases between them. CDR1 and CDR2 from the germline V gene are LNHNV and YYDKDF (reference sequence). The CDR3 is 16 residues long. The DNA for the CDR3 is TGTGCCACCAGCACCCACCTCGGAACGAAAGGGGCCGAGCAGTACTTC. It is translated as CATSTHLGTKGAEQYF.

In its sample, this clonotype was seen many times. V and J are TRBV5-8 and TRBJ2-5; 11 bases agree with TRBD2. The CDR3 runs 17 residues. The ends lost 4 bases at V and 3 bases at J; junction bases unmatched: 11. Germline CDR1 and CDR2: SGHTS and YDEGEE. The CDR3 bases are TGTGCCAGCAGCCCGACTCTAGCGGGAGGAAGTGAAGAGACCCAGTACTTC. This translates into CASSPTLAGGSEETQYF. Full variable domain (missing parts from reference TRBV5-8 and TRBJ2-5): EAGVTQSPTHLIKTRGQQATLRCSPISGHTSVYWYQQALGLGLQFLLWYDEGEERNRGNFPPRFSGRQFPNYSSELNVNALELEDSALYLCASSPTLAGGSEETQYFGPGTRLLVL.

Ten or more counts support this clonotype. The chain carries TRBV25-1 and TRBJ2-5; TRBD1 matches 8 bases. Per the germline V gene, CDR1 is MGHDK and CDR2 is SYGVNS. This CDR3 has 12 residues. V gave up 8 bases and J gave up 4 bases; unmatched junction bases: 3. This CDR3 reads CASSGGAETQYF. DNA for the CDR3: TGTGCCAGCTCAGGGGGCGCAGAGACCCAGTACTTC.

This clonotype has at least ten counts. The J gene is TRBJ2-2, the V gene TRBV7-2, with 11 bases lining up with TRBD2. After removal of 4 bases from V and 5 bases from J, the junction contained 9 bases not matched to a gene. Germline assignment: CDR1 SGHTA and CDR2 FQGNSA. The CDR3 loop spans 17 amino acids. The CDR3 is CASSSLTSGTFTGELFF. The CDR3 nucleotides are TGTGCCAGCAGCTCGCTGACTAGCGGGACTTTTACCGGGGAGCTGTTTTTT.

For this clonotype: The junction departs from germline at one end; a sequencing error may be responsible. The chain couples TRBV19 to TRBJ1-5, with D hard to call. The CDR3 runs 14 residues. From germline, CDR1 is LNHDA and CDR2 SQIVND (reference sequence). The CDR3, as DNA: TGTGCCAGTGGTATGATAAGATCTAATCAGCCCCAGCATTTT. Translation: CASGMIRSNQPQHF.

The chain couples TRBV2 to TRBJ1-2; tentatively, D is TRBD1 (5 bases). Germline V CDR1 and CDR2: SNHLY, FYNNEI. The CDR3 is 17 amino acids. Trimming took off 6 bases at V and 3 bases at J, with 23 bases between the two ends. CDR3 bases: TGTGCCAGCAGCGGATCCCGGGACGGGTCCACGGACTATGGCTACACCTTC. Its protein is CASSGSRDGSTDYGYTF.

This clonotype was counted many times. V and J are TRBV12-3 or TRBV12-4 and TRBJ2-7; 12 bases line up with TRBD2. V shed 4 bases, J shed 2 bases, and the junction held 18 bases outside the gene matches. The CDR3 contains 20 residues. The CDR3 region has the DNA TGTGCCAGCAGTTCTCTTGGGGACATAGGGACTAGCGGGTTAACCTACGAGCAGTACTTC. This gives the protein CASSSLGDIGTSGLTYEQYF.

CDR3 residues: CASSYGHSEAFF. The CDR3 DNA reads TGTGCCAGCAGCTACGGCCATTCTGAAGCTTTCTTT. The V gene is TRBV7-2, the J gene TRBJ1-1; no clear D. Per germline, CDR1 SGHTA and CDR2 FQGNSA. The length of the CDR3 is 12 residues. The germline V and J ends were trimmed by 4 bases and 6 bases, with 9 bases remaining between them.

Turning to this clonotype: One end of the junction is discordant with germline, which a read error may explain. The gene calls are TRBV7-3 and TRBJ2-7; TRBD2 might be the D (6 bases). Germline V gene data show CDR1 as SGHTA and CDR2 as FQGTGA. This CDR3 has 15 residues. This CDR3 is CASSLRAAGTGELYF. CDR3 in DNA: TGTGCCAGCAGCTTAAGGGCTGCGGGGACCGGGGAGCTGTACTTC. The variable domain in full, with the rest retrieved from reference TRBV7-3 and TRBJ2-7, is GAGVSQTPSNKVTEKGKYVELRCDPISGHTALYWYRQSLGQGPEFLIYFQGTGAADDSGLPNDRFFAVRPEGSVSTLKIQRTERGDSAVYLCASSLRAAGTGELYFGPGTRLTVT.

This clonotype was found many times. Sequence at one end of the junction differs from germline and may be a read error. This sequence joins TRBV7-7 and TRBJ2-6; perhaps D is TRBD1 or TRBD2 (5 bases each). The CDR3 spans 17 residues. Germline V gene lookup returns CDR1 SSHAT and CDR2 FNYEAQ (reference sequence). The CDR3 bases are TGTGCTAGCAGCCCCCTCCTGGGGGTGACGGGGGCCAACGTCCTGACTTTC. As protein: CASSPLLGVTGANVLTF. The whole variable domain, remainder taken from reference TRBV7-7 and TRBJ2-6, is GAGVSQSPRYKVTKRGQDVTLRCDPISSHATLYWYQQALGQGPEFLTYFNYEAQPDKSGLPSDRFSAERPEGSISTLTIQRTEQRDSAMYRCASSPLLGVTGANVLTFGAGSRLTVL.

Only one count was recorded for this clonotype. The chain links TRBV20-1 to TRBJ1-5; a weak D match, TRBD1 (5 bases). The CDR3 consists of 13 residues. V was shortened by 7 bases and J by 0 bases, with 10 bases between the two germline ends. Germline CDR1 and CDR2: DFQATT and SNEGSKA (reference sequence). The DNA for the CDR3 is TGCAGTGTGGGGGAGACTAGCAATCAGCCCCAGCATTTT. It is translated as CSVGETSNQPQHF.

A note on this clonotype: This sequence may be a read error, since a much larger clone differs from it by one base. The chain has TRBV6-1 and TRBJ2-2, with D possibly matching TRBD1 (5 bases). Germline CDR1 reads MNHNS; CDR2 reads SASEGT. This CDR3 has 16 residues. CDR3 residues: CARSSTWGPNTGELFF. The CDR3 nucleotides are TGTGCCCGCAGCTCCACCTGGGGCCCCAACACCGGGGAGCTGTTTTTT.

In its sample, this clonotype was seen many times. J is TRBJ2-2 and V is TRBV19; D call uncertain. Trimming shortened V by 8 bases and J by 0 bases, and 10 bases separated the two germline ends. This CDR3 has 14 residues. The germline CDR1 and CDR2 sequences are LNHDA and SQIVND (reference sequence). Written as DNA, the CDR3 is TGTGCCAGTTTAGGACCAGCGAACACCGGGGAGCTGTTTTTT. Amino acid sequence: CASLGPANTGELFF.

This sequence joins TRBV2 and TRBJ1-6; 8 bases align to TRBD1. There are 13 residues in the CDR3. Germline CDR1 and CDR2: SNHLY and FYNNEI. V shed 3 bases, J shed 11 bases, and the junction held 3 bases outside the gene matches. The DNA of the CDR3 is TGTGCCAGCAGTGACAGGGGGCTTACACCCCTCCACTTT. This translates into CASSDRGLTPLHF.

A few counts support this clonotype. The chain couples TRBV24-1 to TRBJ1-2; D not resolved. This CDR3 comprises 14 residues. Trimming left V 2 bases short and J 4 bases short, with 10 bases between. Germline V gene lookup returns CDR1 KGHDR and CDR2 SFDVKD. This CDR3 reads CATSDSGRPYGYTF. The DNA for the CDR3 is TGTGCCACCAGTGATTCCGGGAGACCCTATGGCTACACCTTC.

This clonotype was seen repeatedly, ten times or more. The DNA of the CDR3 is TGTGCCAGCAGCTTGGCGCCAGGGACCTCCTACGAGCAGTACTTC. Translation gives CASSLAPGTSYEQYF. The rearrangement links TRBV5-6 to TRBJ2-7, with D possibly called TRBD1 or TRBD2 (5 bases each). This CDR3 contains 15 residues. Germline CDR1 SGHDT, CDR2 YYEEEE. Trimming removed 0 bases from V and 0 bases from J, with 10 bases in between. Full variable domain (outside the CDR3, taken from reference TRBV5-6 and TRBJ2-7): DAGVTQSPTHLIKTRGQQVTLRCSPKSGHDTVSWYQQALGQGPQFIFQYYEEEERQRGNFPDRFSGHQFPNYSSELNVNALLLGDSALYLCASSLAPGTSYEQYFGPGTRLTVT.

The V call is TRBV7-2, the J call TRBJ1-5; a weak D match, TRBD1 (5 bases). Germline CDR1 and CDR2: SGHTA and FQGNSA. This CDR3 is built from 14 residues. V lost 2 bases and J lost 11, with 16 bases in between. In DNA, the CDR3 is TGTGCCAGCAGCTTACAAGCGGGAGGGGAGACCCAGCATTTT. Protein product: CASSLQAGGETQHF.

Notes on this clonotype: One base away lies a much larger clone, so this may be a sequencing read error. The chain links TRBV7-9 to TRBJ2-7; 7 nucleotides agree with TRBD1. Germline CDR1 and CDR2: SEHNR and FQNEAQ (reference sequence). This CDR3 has 16 amino acids. CDR3 protein: CASSQEQGSSSYEQYF. The CDR3 DNA reads TGCGCCAGCAGCCAAGAACAGGGGTCGAGCTCCTACGAGCAGTACTTC.

V is TRBV7-8 and J is TRBJ2-7; TRBD1 matches 10 bases. The V and J ends lost 5 bases and 3 bases, in that order; junction bases with no gene match: 10. CDR1 is SGHVS, CDR2 FQNEAQ, per germline. The CDR3 sequence is 16 residues long. The CDR3 nucleotides read TGTGCCAGCAGCACAGGGGGGGGACAGGGGAACTACGAGCAGTACTTC. It is translated as CASSTGGGQGNYEQYF.

The rearrangement joins TRBV29-1 to TRBJ1-2, with D hard to call. CDR1 is SQVTM and CDR2 is ANQGSEA in the germline V gene. This CDR3 is built from 17 residues. The V and J ends lost 4 bases and 2 bases respectively, with 23 bases between them. The CDR3 DNA reads TGCAGCGTTGTTCCTTCCGGACTGGACTTAAAAAACTATGGCTACACCTTC. Translating it yields CSVVPSGLDLKNYGYTF.

The rearrangement joins TRBV19 to TRBJ1-2, with TRBD1 matching 7 bases. The CDR3 loop spans 13 amino acids. CDR1 LNHDA and CDR2 SQIVND come from the germline V gene (reference sequence). V lost 7 bases and J lost 8; bases outside the gene matches: 10. In DNA form, the CDR3 reads TGTGCCAGTATCCAAGGGGGCAGGGGCGGCTACACCTTC. Its translation: CASIQGGRGGYTF.